Each of the 6 T cell receptor beta chains below was sequenced from the same sample in a study of cytomegalovirus exposure and HLA in healthy donors. PCR amplification relied on 60 Vbeta primers (plus 13 Jbeta primers). Using immunoSEQ multiplex PCR, the repertoire was profiled, and TCRdb retains in-frame clones only, with some absent. The sample shows roughly 130,000 clones, more than 60% of them seen only once. The sequencing sample was made of PBMCs. Receptors were obtained from a woman aged 40 to 50 in good health and CMV-seropositive.

The rearrangement links TRBV6-1 to TRBJ2-7, with 10 bases matching TRBD1. The CDR3 sequence is 14 residues long. Looked up from germline, CDR1 is MNHNS and CDR2 is SASEGT. V gave up 7 bases and J gave up 3 bases; unmatched junction bases: 6. The CDR3 nucleotides read TGTGCCAGCATCACCGGGACAGGGGTCTACGAGCAGTACTTC. Its translation: CASITGTGVYEQYF.

The CDR3 DNA is TGTGCCAGCAGTGTAGACTTTAACACTGAAGCTTTCTTT. Encoded protein: CASSVDFNTEAFF. The chain is built from TRBV2 and TRBJ1-1; no definite D call. V lost 4 bases, J lost 2 bases, and 8 bases lay in between. This CDR3 has 13 amino acids. Germline V gene data show CDR1 as SNHLY and CDR2 as FYNNEI.

The gene calls are TRBV6-1 and TRBJ2-7; D might be TRBD1 (6 bases). Between the trimmed V and J ends, which lost 8 bases and 4 bases, there was a span of 18 bases. Germline V gives CDR1 MNHNS, CDR2 SASEGT. The CDR3 runs 14 residues. CDR3 coding DNA: TGTGCCAGCGTACAGGGATTAGGACCATACGAGCAGTACTTC. Amino acids: CASVQGLGPYEQYF.

J is TRBJ2-1 and V is TRBV11-2, with 10 bases that match TRBD2. CDR1 and CDR2 (germline): SGHAT, FQNNGV. The ends lost 1 base at V and 3 bases at J; junction bases unmatched: 12. The CDR3 is made up of 19 amino acids. The CDR3 here is CASSLVSPLAGAIYNEQFF. The CDR3 DNA reads TGTGCCAGCAGCTTAGTATCTCCCCTAGCGGGAGCTATCTACAATGAGCAGTTCTTC.

This rearrangement joins TRBV7-2 to TRBJ1-6; D is perhaps TRBD1 (6 bases). The germline CDR1 and CDR2 sequences are SGHTA and FQGNSA. V shed 5 bases and J shed 8 bases, with 25 bases lying between them. The CDR3 extends over 18 amino acids. This chain's CDR3 is CASSLGVNPDRSHSPLHF. For the CDR3, the DNA is TGTGCCAGCAGCCTAGGCGTCAATCCAGACAGGTCGCATTCACCCCTCCACTTT.

The CDR3, as DNA: TGTGCCAGTAGTAAGCGGTTTGGCAATCGAGGGTTAGAGACCCAGTACTTC. Translating gives CASSKRFGNRGLETQYF. The chain joins TRBV19 to TRBJ2-5, with D possibly matching TRBD2 (5 bases). Trimming stripped 4 bases from V and 4 bases from J, with 22 bases between. The CDR3 contains 17 residues. CDR1 is LNHDA, CDR2 SQIVND, per germline (reference sequence).